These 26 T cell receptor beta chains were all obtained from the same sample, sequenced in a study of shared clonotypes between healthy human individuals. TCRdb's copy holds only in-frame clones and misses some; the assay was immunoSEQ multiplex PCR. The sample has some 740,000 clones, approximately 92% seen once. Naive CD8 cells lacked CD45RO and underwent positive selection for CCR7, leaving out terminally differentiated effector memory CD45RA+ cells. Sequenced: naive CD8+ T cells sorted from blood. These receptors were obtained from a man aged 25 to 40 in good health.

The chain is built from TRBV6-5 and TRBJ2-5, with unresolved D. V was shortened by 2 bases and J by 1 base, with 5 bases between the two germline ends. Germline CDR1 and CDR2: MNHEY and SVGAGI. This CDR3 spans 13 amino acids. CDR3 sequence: CASSYQAQETQYF. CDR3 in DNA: TGTGCCAGCAGTTACCAAGCCCAAGAGACCCAGTACTTC.

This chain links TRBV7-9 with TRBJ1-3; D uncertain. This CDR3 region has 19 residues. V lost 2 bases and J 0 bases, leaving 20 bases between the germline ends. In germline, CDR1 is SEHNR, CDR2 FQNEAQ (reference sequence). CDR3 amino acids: CASSLLPTSHISSGNTIYF. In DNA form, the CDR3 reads TGTGCCAGCAGCTTATTACCTACCTCGCACATCAGCTCTGGAAACACCATATATTTT.

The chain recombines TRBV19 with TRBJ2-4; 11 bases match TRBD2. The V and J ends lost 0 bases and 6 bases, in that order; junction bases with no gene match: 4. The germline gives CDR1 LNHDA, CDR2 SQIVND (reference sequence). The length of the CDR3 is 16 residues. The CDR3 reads CASSIELAGALNIQYF. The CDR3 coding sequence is TGTGCCAGTAGTATAGAACTAGCGGGAGCGTTAAACATTCAGTACTTC.

The CDR3 coding sequence is TGTGCCAGCAGCCGTCCAGGGACAGAGAGAAATGGCTACACCTTC. It translates to CASSRPGTERNGYTF. This sequence joins TRBV11-2 and TRBJ1-2; TRBD1 matches 7 bases. Per germline, CDR1 SGHAT and CDR2 FQNNGV. This CDR3 has 15 amino acids. V trimming: 5 bases; J trimming: 6 bases; junction bases outside the gene matches: 12.

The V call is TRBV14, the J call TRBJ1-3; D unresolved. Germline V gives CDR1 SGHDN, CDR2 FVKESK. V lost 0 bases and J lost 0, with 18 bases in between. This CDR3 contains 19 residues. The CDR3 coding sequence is TGTGCCAGCAGCCAAGATCTTTGGATGAGCGTAGACTCTGGAAACACCATATATTTT. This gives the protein CASSQDLWMSVDSGNTIYF.

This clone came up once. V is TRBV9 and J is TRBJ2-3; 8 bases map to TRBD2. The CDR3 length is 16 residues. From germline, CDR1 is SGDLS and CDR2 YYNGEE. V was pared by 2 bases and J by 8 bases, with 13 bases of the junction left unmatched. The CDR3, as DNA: TGTGCCAGCAGCGTCGATCGGGAGGGCTACTATTCTACGCAGTATTTT. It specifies CASSVDREGYYSTQYF.

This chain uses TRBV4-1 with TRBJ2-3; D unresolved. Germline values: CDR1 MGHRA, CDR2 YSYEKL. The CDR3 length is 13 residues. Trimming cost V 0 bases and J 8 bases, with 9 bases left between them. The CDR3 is CASSQEESGTQYF. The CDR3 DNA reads TGCGCCAGCAGCCAAGAAGAGAGTGGTACGCAGTATTTT.

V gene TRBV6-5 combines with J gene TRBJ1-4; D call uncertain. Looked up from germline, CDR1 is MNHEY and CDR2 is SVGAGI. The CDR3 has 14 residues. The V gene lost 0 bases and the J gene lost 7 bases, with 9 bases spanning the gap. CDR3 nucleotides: TGTGCCAGCAGTTACTCAGTGAATAGTGAAAAACTGTTTTTT. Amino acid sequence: CASSYSVNSEKLFF.

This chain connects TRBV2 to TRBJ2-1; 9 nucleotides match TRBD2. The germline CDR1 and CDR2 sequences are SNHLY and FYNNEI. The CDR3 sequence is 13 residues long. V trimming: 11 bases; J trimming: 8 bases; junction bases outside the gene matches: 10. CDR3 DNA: TGTGCCGACCGGGGCGGGAGGGCCGATGAGCAGTTCTTC. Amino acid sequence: CADRGGRADEQFF.

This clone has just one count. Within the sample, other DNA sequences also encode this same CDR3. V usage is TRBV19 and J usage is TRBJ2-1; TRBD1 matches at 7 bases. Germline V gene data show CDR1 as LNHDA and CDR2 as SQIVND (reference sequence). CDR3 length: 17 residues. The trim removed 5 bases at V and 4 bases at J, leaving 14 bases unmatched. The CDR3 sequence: CASSFSSGTDSYNEQFF. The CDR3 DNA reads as TGTGCCAGTAGTTTCTCCTCCGGGACAGACTCATACAATGAGCAGTTCTTC. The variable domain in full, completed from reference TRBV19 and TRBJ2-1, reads DGGITQSPKYLFRKEGQNVTLSCEQNLNHDAMYWYRQDPGQGLRLIYYSQIVNDFQKGDIAEGYSVSREKKESFPLTVTSAQKNPTAFYLCASSFSSGTDSYNEQFFGPGTRLTVL.

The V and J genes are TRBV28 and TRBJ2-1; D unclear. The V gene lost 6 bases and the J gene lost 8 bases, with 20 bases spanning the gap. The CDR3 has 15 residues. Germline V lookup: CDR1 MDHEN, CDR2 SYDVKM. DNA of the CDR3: TGTGCCAGCAGGAGCTTAAGTCCCCCGCGGTATGAGCAGTTCTTC. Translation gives CASRSLSPPRYEQFF.

CDR3 region: CASSEGRYQPQHF. The CDR3 DNA follows: TGCGCCAGCAGTGAGGGCCGATATCAGCCCCAGCATTTT. The chain recombines TRBV10-2 with TRBJ1-5; D is undetermined. Germline V gene sequence: CDR1 WSHSY, CDR2 SAAADI. V was shortened by 2 bases and J by 5 bases, with 7 bases between the two germline ends. The CDR3 runs to 13 residues.

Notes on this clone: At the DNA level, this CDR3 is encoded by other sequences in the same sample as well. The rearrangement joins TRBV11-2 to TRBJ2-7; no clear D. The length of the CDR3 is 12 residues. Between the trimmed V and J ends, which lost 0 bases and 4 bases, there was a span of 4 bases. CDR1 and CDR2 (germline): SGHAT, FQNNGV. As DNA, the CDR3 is TGTGCCAGCAGCTTAGACTCATACGAGCAGTACTTC. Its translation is CASSLDSYEQYF.

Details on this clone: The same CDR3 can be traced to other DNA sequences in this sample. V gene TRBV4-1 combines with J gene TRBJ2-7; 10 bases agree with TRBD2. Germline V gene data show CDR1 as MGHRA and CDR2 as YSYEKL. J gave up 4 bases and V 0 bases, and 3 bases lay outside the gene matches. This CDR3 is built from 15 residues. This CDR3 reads CASSQEASGSYEQYF. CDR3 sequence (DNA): TGCGCCAGCAGCCAAGAGGCTAGCGGGAGTTACGAGCAGTACTTC.

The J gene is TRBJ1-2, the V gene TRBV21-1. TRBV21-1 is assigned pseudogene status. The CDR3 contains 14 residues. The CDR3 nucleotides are TGTGCCAGCAGCAGGACTGTTACTAACTATGGCTACACCTTC. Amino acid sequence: CASSRTVTNYGYTF.

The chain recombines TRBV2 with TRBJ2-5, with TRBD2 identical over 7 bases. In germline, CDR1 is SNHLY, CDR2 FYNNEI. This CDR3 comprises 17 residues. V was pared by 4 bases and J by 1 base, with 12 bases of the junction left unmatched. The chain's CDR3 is CASSGLEVVAGQETQYF. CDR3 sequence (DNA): TGTGCCAGCAGTGGCCTAGAGGTGGTAGCGGGCCAAGAGACCCAGTACTTC.

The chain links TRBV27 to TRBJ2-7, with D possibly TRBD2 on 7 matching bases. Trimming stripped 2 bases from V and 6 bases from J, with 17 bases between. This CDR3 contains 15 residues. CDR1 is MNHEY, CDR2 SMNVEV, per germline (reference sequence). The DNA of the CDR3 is TGTGCCAGCAGTTTAAGGGCCTCCGGGGGGCGCGAGCAGTACTTC. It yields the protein CASSLRASGGREQYF.

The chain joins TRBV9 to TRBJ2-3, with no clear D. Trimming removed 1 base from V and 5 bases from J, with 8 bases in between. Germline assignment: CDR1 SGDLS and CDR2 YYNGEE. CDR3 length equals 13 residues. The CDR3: CASSVTGEDTQYF. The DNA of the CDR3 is TGTGCCAGCAGCGTAACCGGAGAAGATACGCAGTATTTT.

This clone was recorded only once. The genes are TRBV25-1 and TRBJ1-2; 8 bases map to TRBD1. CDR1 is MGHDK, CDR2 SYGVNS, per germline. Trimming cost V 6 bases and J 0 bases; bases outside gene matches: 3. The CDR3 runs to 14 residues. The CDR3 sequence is CASRSDRANYGYTF. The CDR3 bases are TGTGCCAGCAGATCGGACAGGGCTAACTATGGCTACACCTTC.

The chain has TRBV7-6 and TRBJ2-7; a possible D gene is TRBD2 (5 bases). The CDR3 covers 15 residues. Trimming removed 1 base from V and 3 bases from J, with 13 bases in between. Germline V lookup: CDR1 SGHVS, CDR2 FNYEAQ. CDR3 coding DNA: TGTGCCAGCAGCTTAGAGGTAGCGCCTAACTACGAGCAGTACTTC. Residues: CASSLEVAPNYEQYF.

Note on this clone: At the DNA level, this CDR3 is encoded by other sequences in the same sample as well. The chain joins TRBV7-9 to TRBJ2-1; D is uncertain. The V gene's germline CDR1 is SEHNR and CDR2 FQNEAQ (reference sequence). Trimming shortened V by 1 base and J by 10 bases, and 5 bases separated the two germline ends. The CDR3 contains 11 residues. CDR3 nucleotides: TGTGCCAGCAGCTTAGGGCCCGAGCAGTTCTTC. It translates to CASSLGPEQFF.

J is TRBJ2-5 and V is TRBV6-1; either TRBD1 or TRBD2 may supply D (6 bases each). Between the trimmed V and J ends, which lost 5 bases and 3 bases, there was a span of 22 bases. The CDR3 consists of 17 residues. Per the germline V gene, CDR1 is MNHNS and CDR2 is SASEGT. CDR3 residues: CASSKGAGQGSKETQYF. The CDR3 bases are TGTGCCAGCAGTAAAGGCGCGGGGCAGGGGAGCAAAGAGACCCAGTACTTC.

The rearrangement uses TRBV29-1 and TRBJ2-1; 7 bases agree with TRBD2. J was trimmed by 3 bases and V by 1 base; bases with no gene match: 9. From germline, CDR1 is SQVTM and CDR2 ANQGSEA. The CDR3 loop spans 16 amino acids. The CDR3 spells CSVEGGRGGYYNEQFF. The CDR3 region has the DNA TGCAGCGTTGAAGGAGGGAGGGGCGGGTACTACAATGAGCAGTTCTTC.

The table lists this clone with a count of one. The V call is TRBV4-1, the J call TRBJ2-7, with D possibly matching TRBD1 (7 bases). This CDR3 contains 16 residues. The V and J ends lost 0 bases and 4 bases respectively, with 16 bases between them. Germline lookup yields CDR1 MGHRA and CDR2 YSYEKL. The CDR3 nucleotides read TGCGCCAGCAGCCAAGAGTGGGCAGGGGGACTGTACGAGCAGTACTTC. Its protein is CASSQEWAGGLYEQYF.

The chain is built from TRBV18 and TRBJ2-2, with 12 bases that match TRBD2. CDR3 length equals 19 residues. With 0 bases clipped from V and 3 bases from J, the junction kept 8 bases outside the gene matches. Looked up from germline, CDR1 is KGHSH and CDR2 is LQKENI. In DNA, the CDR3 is TGTGCCAGCTCACCACCGCCGGGACTAGCGGGTCTATACACCGGGGAGCTGTTTTTT. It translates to CASSPPPGLAGLYTGELFF.

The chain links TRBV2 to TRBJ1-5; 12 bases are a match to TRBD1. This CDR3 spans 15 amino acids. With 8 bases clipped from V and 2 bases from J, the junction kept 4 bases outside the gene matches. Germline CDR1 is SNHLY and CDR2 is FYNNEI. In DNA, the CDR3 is TGTGCCAGCGGGGGGACAGGGGGCGGCAATCAGCCCCAGCATTTT. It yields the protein CASGGTGGGNQPQHF.